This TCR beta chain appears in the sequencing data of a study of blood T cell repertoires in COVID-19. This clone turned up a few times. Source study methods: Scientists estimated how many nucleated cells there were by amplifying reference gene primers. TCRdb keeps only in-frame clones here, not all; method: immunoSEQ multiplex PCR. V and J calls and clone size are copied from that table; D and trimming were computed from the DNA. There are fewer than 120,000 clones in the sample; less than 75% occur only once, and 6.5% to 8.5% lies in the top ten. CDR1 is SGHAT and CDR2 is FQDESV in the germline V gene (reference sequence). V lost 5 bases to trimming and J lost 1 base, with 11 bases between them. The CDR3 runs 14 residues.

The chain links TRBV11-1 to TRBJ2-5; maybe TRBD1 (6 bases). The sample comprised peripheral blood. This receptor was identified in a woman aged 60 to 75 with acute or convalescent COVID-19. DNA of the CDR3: TGTGCCAGCAGCCCCGGACAGATCCAAGAGACCCAGTACTTC. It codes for CASSPGQIQETQYF.